These 24 T cell receptor beta chains were sequenced from one sample in a study of spatial heterogeneity in lung cancer. TCRdb used MiXCR to reprocess the 5' RACE reads, holding one entry per CDR3 protein. The data contain 25,000 to 30,000 distinct CDR3 sequences, less than 6% of them seen just once; the ten biggest clones take up 20% to 25%. Described time point: blood at routine non-recurrence follow-up after resection. Whole RNA was taken from tumor, nontumor lung or frozen PBMC; it was then sequenced unsorted. Sample: PBMCs, taken at follow-up. The receptors derive from a male donor with early-stage non-small cell lung cancer.

This clonotype was seen a few times. This chain connects TRBV6-2 or TRBV6-3 to TRBJ2-1, with D maybe TRBD1 (6 bases). V dropped 5 bases and J dropped 8 bases, with 10 bases sitting between them. Germline values: CDR1 MNHEY, CDR2 SVGEGT. The CDR3 contains 12 residues. The CDR3 region has the DNA TGTGCCAGCAGTACAGGGATACATGAGCAGTTCTTC. Translating it yields CASSTGIHEQFF.

This clonotype was seen many times. This chain connects TRBV6-2 or TRBV6-3 to TRBJ2-7; D possibly matches TRBD1 or TRBD2 (5 bases each). CDR3 length: 12 residues. V lost 6 bases and J 3 bases, leaving 9 bases between the germline ends. Germline V gene data show CDR1 as MNHEY and CDR2 as SVGEGT. The CDR3 is CASSWDGYEQYV. CDR3 DNA: TGTGCCAGCAGCTGGGACGGCTACGAGCAGTACGTC.

This clonotype was seen at least ten times. V usage is TRBV7-2 and J usage is TRBJ2-1; unclear D gene. V was pared by 0 bases and J by 6 bases, with 18 bases between. Germline V gene sequence: CDR1 SGHTA, CDR2 FQGNSA. This CDR3 contains 17 residues. The CDR3 here is CASSLAIASSGSNEQFF. The CDR3, as DNA: TGTGCCAGCAGCTTAGCGATCGCTAGTAGTGGGTCCAATGAGCAGTTCTTC.

This clonotype was detected many times. The chain is built from TRBV5-1 and TRBJ1-3; possible D gene TRBD1, 5 bases. Germline V CDR1 and CDR2: SGHRS, YFSETQ. This CDR3 spans 15 amino acids. V was cut by 2 bases and J by 0 bases, with 9 bases left in between. The CDR3 is CASSFGGNSGNTIYF. In DNA form, the CDR3 reads TGCGCCAGCAGCTTTGGGGGAAACTCTGGAAACACCATATATTTT. Complete variable domain (other parts from reference TRBV5-1 and TRBJ1-3): KAGVTQTPRYLIKTRGQQVTLSCSPISGHRSVSWYQQTPGQGLQFLFEYFSETQRNKGNFPGRFSGRQFSNSRSEMNVSTLELGDSALYLCASSFGGNSGNTIYFGEGSWLTVV.

This clonotype showed up just a few times. The chain has TRBV9 and TRBJ1-2; 8 nucleotides agree with TRBD1. The V gene's germline CDR1 is SGDLS and CDR2 YYNGEE. The CDR3 totals 15 residues. V shed 6 bases, J shed 2 bases, and the junction held 9 bases outside the gene matches. CDR3 sequence: CASKAGTGWNYGYTF. Here the CDR3 DNA reads TGTGCCAGCAAGGCGGGGACAGGATGGAACTATGGCTACACCTTC.

In this sample, this clonotype is medium-sized. The chain is built from TRBV29-1 and TRBJ1-3; the D gene is possibly TRBD1 (5 bases). The CDR3 sequence is 13 residues long. Germline assignment: CDR1 SQVTM and CDR2 ANQGSEA. Trimming pared 6 bases from V and 0 bases from J, leaving 9 bases between. In DNA, the CDR3 is TGCAGCGTCTCAGACAGCTCTGGAAACACCATATATTTT. Translated, it gives CSVSDSSGNTIYF.

The chain combines TRBV24-1 with TRBJ2-7; 9 bases match TRBD1. V was pared by 3 bases and J by 1 base, with 12 bases of the junction left unmatched. The CDR3 has 18 amino acids. CDR1 KGHDR and CDR2 SFDVKD come from the germline V gene. The DNA of the CDR3 is TGTGCCACCAGTGATCAGATACCGGCCGGGACAGGGTCCTACGAGCAGTACTTC. Protein sequence: CATSDQIPAGTGSYEQYF.

This clonotype was picked up many times. At one of its ends the junction is not consistent with the germline gene, which may arise from a read error. The rearrangement uses TRBV4-3 and TRBJ1-6; possible D gene TRBD1, 5 bases. Looked up from germline, CDR1 is LGHNA and CDR2 is YSLEER. The CDR3 runs 14 residues. The CDR3 sequence is CASRQGTGGSPLHF. As DNA, the CDR3 is TGCGCCAGCAGACAAGGGACGGGGGGTTCACCCCTCCACTTT.

The V gene is TRBV7-8, the J gene TRBJ1-3; D might be TRBD1 (6 bases). The CDR3 consists of 15 residues. CDR1 is SGHVS and CDR2 is FQNEAQ in the germline V gene. V was cut by 2 bases and J by 4 bases, with 12 bases left in between. CDR3 in DNA: TGTGCCAGCAGCTTATGGGGGGCGCGGGGAAACACCATATATTTT. This encodes CASSLWGARGNTIYF.

This clonotype was picked up many times. The V and J genes are TRBV19 and TRBJ1-2; D gene ambiguous. This CDR3 comprises 12 residues. Germline V lookup: CDR1 LNHDA, CDR2 SQIVND (reference sequence). V was cut by 3 bases and J by 3 bases, with 5 bases left in between. The CDR3 bases are TGTGCCAGTAGTATTGGGGACTATGGCTACACCTTC. Residues: CASSIGDYGYTF.

This clonotype appeared a few times. V usage is TRBV18 and J usage is TRBJ1-5; D remains ambiguous. The CDR3 spans 13 residues. Germline values: CDR1 KGHSH, CDR2 LQKENI. The ends were cut back, 6 bases at V and 4 bases at J, with 10 bases in the middle. The CDR3 DNA sequence: TGTGCCAGCTCCGGGGTTGAGAATCAGCCCCAGCATTTT. This translates into CASSGVENQPQHF. The complete variable domain, with remaining parts taken from reference TRBV18 and TRBJ1-5, reads NAGVMQNPRHLVRRRGQEARLRCSPMKGHSHVYWYRQLPEEGLKFMVYLQKENIIDESGMPKERFSAEFPKEGPSILRIQQVVRGDSAAYFCASSGVENQPQHFGDGTRLSIL.

CDR3: CASSLGLAGVETQYF. The CDR3 DNA is TGTGCCAGCAGTTTAGGACTAGCGGGAGTAGAGACCCAGTACTTC. The chain employs TRBV28 and TRBJ2-5; 13 bases are a match to TRBD2. From germline, CDR1 is MDHEN and CDR2 SYDVKM. The V and J ends lost 2 bases and 4 bases, in that order; junction bases with no gene match: 1. This CDR3 is built from 15 residues.

This clonotype was seen many times. V and J are TRBV4-3 and TRBJ1-6; D is undetermined. This CDR3 comprises 16 residues. The V gene's germline CDR1 is LGHNA and CDR2 YSLEER. V shed 0 bases and J shed 6 bases, with 12 bases lying between them. The CDR3 coding sequence is TGCGCCAGCAGCCAAGATGAGTTCTTGGGTAATTCACCCCTCCACTTT. Its protein is CASSQDEFLGNSPLHF.

This clonotype has at least ten counts. The rearrangement joins TRBV9 to TRBJ2-7; D is perhaps TRBD1 (5 bases). The ends were cut back, 3 bases at V and 6 bases at J, with 13 bases in the middle. Germline V CDR1 and CDR2: SGDLS, YYNGEE. This CDR3 contains 13 residues. CDR3 loop: CASSGSGFSEQYF. CDR3 DNA sequence: TGTGCCAGCAGCGGTTCAGGGTTCTCCGAGCAGTACTTC. The entire variable domain, with the rest obtained from reference TRBV9 and TRBJ2-7, is as follows: DSGVTQTPKHLITATGQRVTLRCSPRSGDLSVYWYQQSLDQGLQFLIQYYNGEERAKGNILERFSAQQFPDLHSELNLSSLELGDSALYFCASSGSGFSEQYFGPGTRLTVT.

In this sample, this clonotype turned up a few times. The chain links TRBV6-2 or TRBV6-3 to TRBJ1-1; D possibly corresponds to TRBD1 (5 bases). The CDR3 extends over 14 amino acids. V was clipped by 2 bases and J by 0 bases, with 7 bases between them. Germline lookup yields CDR1 MNHEY and CDR2 SVGEGT. CDR3 region: CASSYPQVNTEAFF. Written as DNA, the CDR3 is TGTGCCAGCAGTTACCCACAGGTGAACACTGAAGCTTTCTTT.

In its sample, this clonotype was seen a few times. The V gene is TRBV5-1, the J gene TRBJ1-1; 7 bases agree with TRBD1. V dropped 3 bases and J dropped 5; count of bases not matched to a gene: 10. The CDR3 covers 15 residues. Germline assignment: CDR1 SGHRS and CDR2 YFSETQ. CDR3 sequence reads: CASSYMEGAKTEAFF. CDR3 DNA sequence: TGCGCCAGCAGCTATATGGAGGGGGCAAAAACTGAAGCTTTCTTT.

This clonotype was seen more than once but under ten times. The CDR3 region is CASSRGGSGNTIYF. The DNA of the CDR3 is TGTGCCAGCAGTCGGGGGGGCAGTGGAAACACCATATATTTT. This chain connects TRBV12-3 or TRBV12-4 to TRBJ1-3; maybe TRBD1 (6 bases). V lost 5 bases to trimming and J lost 3 bases, with 11 bases between them. This CDR3 is 14 amino acids long.

This clonotype was counted many times. The V gene is TRBV25-1, the J gene TRBJ1-1; D perhaps matches TRBD1 (5 bases). Germline lookup yields CDR1 MGHDK and CDR2 SYGVNS. The CDR3 is 13 amino acids. Trimming pared 5 bases from V and 4 bases from J, leaving 11 bases between. CDR3 protein: CASSREGATEAFF. In DNA form, the CDR3 reads TGTGCCAGCAGTAGGGAAGGGGCCACTGAAGCTTTCTTT.

In this sample, this clonotype turned up a few times. This chain connects TRBV20-1 to TRBJ1-6; possible D gene TRBD1, 5 bases. Trimming left V 0 bases short and J 0 bases short, with 9 bases between. This CDR3 is 16 amino acids long. Germline values: CDR1 DFQATT, CDR2 SNEGSKA (reference sequence). The CDR3 sequence: CSARDAGSSYNSPLHF. The CDR3 DNA reads as TGCAGTGCTAGAGACGCAGGGAGCTCCTATAATTCACCCCTCCACTTT.

V gene TRBV30 combines with J gene TRBJ1-4; the D gene is possibly TRBD1 (5 bases). The CDR3 consists of 16 residues. Trimming took off 0 bases at V and 7 bases at J, with 18 bases between the two ends. Germline V lookup: CDR1 GTSNPN, CDR2 SVGIG (reference sequence). CDR3 loop: CAWSVPGFGATEKLFF. As DNA, the CDR3 is TGTGCCTGGAGTGTACCCGGATTCGGGGCGACTGAAAAACTGTTTTTT.

This clonotype was found many times. The chain employs TRBV5-6 and TRBJ2-1, with D possibly being TRBD2 (6 bases). CDR3 length equals 15 residues. The germline CDR1 and CDR2 sequences are SGHDT and YYEEEE. Trimming cost V 4 bases and J 0 bases, with 11 bases left between them. In nucleotides, the CDR3 is TGTGCCAGCAGCGATACCGGGAGCTCCTACAATGAGCAGTTCTTC. It specifies CASSDTGSSYNEQFF.

This clonotype was seen at least ten times. The genes are TRBV5-1 and TRBJ2-1; TRBD2 matches 13 bases. The junction had 4 bases not matched to a gene; V was cut back by 3 bases and J by 10 bases. Germline V gene data show CDR1 as SGHRS and CDR2 as YFSETQ. CDR3 length: 14 amino acids. The CDR3 loop is CASSSTSGGAEQFF. The DNA for the CDR3 is TGCGCCAGCAGCTCAACTAGCGGGGGGGCCGAGCAGTTCTTC.

J is TRBJ1-2 and V is TRBV7-9; D unresolved. The germline gives CDR1 SEHNR, CDR2 FQNEAQ (reference sequence). This CDR3 spans 14 amino acids. Trimming cost V 5 bases and J 1 base, with 11 bases left between them. This CDR3 reads CASSPRVFNYGYTF. In DNA form, the CDR3 reads TGTGCCAGCAGCCCCCGTGTTTTTAACTATGGCTACACCTTC.

This clonotype occurred many times. The chain joins TRBV2 to TRBJ1-2; TRBD1 might be the D (5 bases). Germline-derived CDR1 and CDR2 are SNHLY and FYNNEI. The CDR3 is 12 amino acids. The germline V and J ends were trimmed by 6 bases and 3 bases, with 8 bases remaining between them. Here the CDR3 reads CASRGLDYGYTF. The DNA of the CDR3 is TGTGCCAGCAGGGGGCTTGACTATGGCTACACCTTC. The whole variable domain, remainder taken from reference TRBV2 and TRBJ1-2, is EPEVTQTPSHQVTQMGQEVILRCVPISNHLYFYWYRQILGQKVEFLVSFYNNEISEKSEIFDDQFSVERPDGSNFTLKIRSTKLEDSAMYFCASRGLDYGYTFGSGTRLTVV.